This TCR beta chain was obtained from a study of T-cell reconstitution after alpha-beta-depleted transplantation in children. Germline V lookup: CDR1 SGDLS, CDR2 YYNGEE. V gave up 0 bases and J gave up 4 bases, with 7 bases separating them. The CDR3 runs to 13 residues. The table lists this clonotype with many counts. Unique molecular identifiers were incorporated during preparation of the TCRbeta library. From the PCR reads, TCRdb called clonotypes with MiXCR, one entry per CDR3 protein. The repertoire has a few hundred thousand distinct CDR3 sequences, 9% to 10% of them found once; the top ten carry roughly 5.1%.

The genes are TRBV9 and TRBJ1-2; no clear D gene. The sequenced sample was PBMCs from the stem cell graft donor, obtained from the stem cell graft. The clonotype comes from a human donor who donated a stem cell graft to a child with SCID. The CDR3 region is CASSVGGFYGYTF. The CDR3 bases are TGTGCCAGCAGCGTAGGCGGATTCTATGGCTACACCTTC.